Shown below are 32 T cell receptor beta chains from a single sample sequenced in a study of low-dose radiotherapy and immunotherapy resistance in tumors. Both TCRalpha and TCRbeta chains were reverse transcribed with V-gene-specific primers. A roughly 19-cycle PCR with a constant-region primer and V-primer adapter amplified TCRs. TCRdb called the reads again in MiXCR, with one record for every CDR3 protein. This sample carries some 40,000 distinct CDR3 sequences, 20% of them seen once, and the ten largest clones take approximately 8.3%. The time point denotes: after trial treatment. Treatment given: LDRT plus nivolumab, ipilimumab, low-dose cyclophosphamide and aspirin (RACIN trial). The input for sequencing was PBMCs, taken after low-dose radiotherapy plus immunotherapy. The receptor set was obtained from a female donor with ovarian cancer.

Note on this clonotype: A junction end diverges from the germline sequence, so it may reflect a read error. The chain is built from TRBV7-9 and TRBJ2-2, with 11 bases that match TRBD1. Germline CDR1 is SEHNR and CDR2 is FQNEAQ (reference sequence). The length of the CDR3 is 20 residues. CDR3 protein: CASRLGPPGQGVRNTGELFF. The CDR3 nucleotides read TGTGCCAGCAGGTTAGGGCCTCCGGGACAGGGGGTTCGAAACACCGGGGAGCTGTTTTTT.

This clonotype was detected ten times or more. This sequence joins TRBV10-1 and TRBJ2-2; 9 bases fit TRBD2. This CDR3 is 16 amino acids long. Per germline, CDR1 WNHNN and CDR2 SYGVQD (reference sequence). V lost 4 bases, J lost 5 bases, and 8 bases stayed unmatched. CDR3 sequence (DNA): TGCGCCAGCAGTGGAGGTAGCGGGAGCGCAACCGGGGAGCTGTTTTTT. Its protein is CASSGGSGSATGELFF.

CDR3 nucleotides: TGTGCCAGCTTGCGGGGGGACTACAATGAGCAGTTCTTC. Translation: CASLRGDYNEQFF. The chain is built from TRBV6-1 and TRBJ2-1; 8 nucleotides line up with TRBD2. The CDR3 covers 13 residues. V shed 8 bases, J shed 3 bases, and the junction held 3 bases outside the gene matches. The germline V gene encodes CDR1 MNHNS and CDR2 SASEGT.

This clonotype occurred many times. V gene TRBV3-1 combines with J gene TRBJ1-5, with a possible D match to TRBD1 (6 bases). This CDR3 spans 15 amino acids. Per the germline V gene, CDR1 is LGHDT and CDR2 is YNNKEL (reference sequence). The ends were cut back, 4 bases at V and 4 bases at J, with 14 bases in the middle. CDR3 in amino acids: CASSPSQGRNQPQHF. The DNA for the CDR3 is TGTGCCAGCAGCCCAAGTCAGGGGAGGAATCAGCCCCAGCATTTT.

By share, this clonotype ranks as medium-sized (0.01 to 0.1%). The V call is TRBV12-3 or TRBV12-4, the J call TRBJ2-1, with 9 bases aligning to TRBD2. The CDR3 spans 15 residues. Losses at the gene ends were 4 bases for V and 4 bases for J; bases not matched to a gene: 5. The CDR3 nucleotides read TGTGCCAGCAGTTACCTAGCGGGGCTATACAATGAGCAGTTCTTC. Translation: CASSYLAGLYNEQFF.

This clonotype showed up just a few times. This chain connects TRBV25-1 to TRBJ1-4; D is unresolved. Trimming left V 1 base short and J 0 bases short, with 12 bases between. CDR1 MGHDK and CDR2 SYGVNS come from the germline V gene. This CDR3 region has 17 residues. In DNA form, the CDR3 reads TGTGCCAGCAGTGAATCGCCGGCAGTTGCAACTAATGAAAAACTGTTTTTT. Protein product: CASSESPAVATNEKLFF.

The chain employs TRBV10-3 and TRBJ2-3; the match to TRBD2 covers 8 bases. Germline lookup yields CDR1 ENHRY and CDR2 SYGVKD. CDR3 length: 15 amino acids. V shed 8 bases, J shed 0 bases, and the junction held 7 bases outside the gene matches. CDR3 nucleotide sequence: TGTGCCATCGGCACTAGCGGTGCTAGCACAGATACGCAGTATTTT. This translates into CAIGTSGASTDTQYF.

There are many counts of this clonotype. This chain joins TRBV5-1 and TRBJ2-3, with 8 bases matching TRBD2. This CDR3 comprises 15 residues. Unmatched junction bases numbered 3, after V lost 2 bases and J lost 1 base. Germline CDR1 SGHRS, CDR2 YFSETQ. CDR3 sequence reads: CASSFGAGGTDTQYF. CDR3 in DNA: TGCGCCAGCAGCTTTGGAGCGGGGGGCACAGATACGCAGTATTTT. Full variable domain (rest looked up from reference TRBV5-1 and TRBJ2-3): KAGVTQTPRYLIKTRGQQVTLSCSPISGHRSVSWYQQTPGQGLQFLFEYFSETQRNKGNFPGRFSGRQFSNSRSEMNVSTLELGDSALYLCASSFGAGGTDTQYFGPGTRLTVL.

This clonotype has ten or more counts. The junction differs from germline at one of its ends, possibly a read error. V usage is TRBV6-5 and J usage is TRBJ2-7; 13 positions match TRBD2. The length of the CDR3 is 18 residues. Germline V CDR1 and CDR2: MNHEY, SVGAGI. DNA of the CDR3: TGTGCCAGCAGTCACTCCCGGACTAGCGGGGGAACCTACTACGAGCAGTACTTC. Translated, it gives CASSHSRTSGGTYYEQYF.

This clonotype was seen at least ten times. A junction boundary mismatches the germline segment, possibly from a read error. V gene TRBV4-2 combines with J gene TRBJ2-7; 10 nucleotides agree with TRBD2. This CDR3 comprises 16 residues. Germline V lookup: CDR1 LGHNA, CDR2 YNFKEQ. The chain's CDR3 is CASSPGSGGDSYEQHF. The CDR3 DNA follows: TGTGCCAGCAGCCCAGGGAGCGGGGGGGACTCCTACGAGCAGCACTTC.

This clonotype appeared many times. This chain links TRBV6-6 with TRBJ2-3, with D uncertain. Trimming shortened V by 7 bases and J by 2 bases, and 7 bases separated the two germline ends. This CDR3 has 12 residues. CDR1 is MNHNY, CDR2 SVGAGI, per germline (reference sequence). The CDR3 is CASKQDTDTQYF. For the CDR3, the DNA is TGTGCCAGCAAACAAGACACAGATACGCAGTATTTT.

Regarding this clonotype: A far larger clone is one base from this, pointing to a likely read error. This chain uses TRBV5-1 with TRBJ2-1, with a possible D match to TRBD2 (6 bases). Per germline, CDR1 SGHRS and CDR2 YFSETQ. The CDR3 contains 15 residues. V lost 0 bases, J lost 10 bases, and 17 bases lay in between. The CDR3 is CASSLASGLGYEQFF. DNA for the CDR3: TGCGCCAGCAGCTTGGCCTCGGGACTTGGCTACGAGCAGTTCTTC.

Many counts were recorded for this clonotype. The chain is built from TRBV13 and TRBJ2-1, with 9 bases identical to TRBD1. The CDR3 consists of 12 residues. CDR1 and CDR2 (germline): PRHDT, FYEKMQ (reference sequence). V dropped 7 bases and J dropped 15; count of bases not matched to a gene: 10. The CDR3 DNA follows: TGTGCCAGCACCGAGGGACAGGGTTTCGGGTTCTTC. Protein product: CASTEGQGFGFF. Filled out from reference TRBV13 and TRBJ2-1, the complete variable domain reads AAGVIQSPRHLIKEKRETATLKCYPIPRHDTVYWYQQGPGQDPQFLISFYEKMQSDKGSIPDRFSAQQFSDYHSELNMSSLELGDSALYFCASTEGQGFGFFGPGTRLTVL.

There are many counts of this clonotype. J is TRBJ1-2 and V is TRBV21-1. TRBV21-1 is described as a pseudogene. The CDR3 is made up of 17 amino acids. The DNA of the CDR3 is TGTGCCAGCAGCAAAGCGAAAGGGCAGGAGAGTAACTATGGCTACACCTTC. This encodes CASSKAKGQESNYGYTF.

This clonotype was recorded at least ten times. The rearrangement joins TRBV10-2 to TRBJ2-5; no firm D call. Trimming shortened V by 3 bases and J by 5 bases, and 10 bases separated the two germline ends. The CDR3 is 13 residues long. CDR1 and CDR2 (germline): WSHSY, SAAADI. CDR3 loop: CASSESGWETQYF. As DNA, the CDR3 is TGCGCCAGCAGTGAATCCGGGTGGGAGACCCAGTACTTC.

The table lists this clonotype with many counts. The rearrangement links TRBV11-2 to TRBJ2-1; D is possibly TRBD2 (6 bases). This CDR3 contains 15 residues. CDR1 SGHAT and CDR2 FQNNGV come from the germline V gene. Between the trimmed V and J ends, which lost 5 bases and 0 bases, there was a span of 11 bases. The CDR3 region has the DNA TGTGCCAGCAGCCTAGCCGGGGGCTCCTACAATGAGCAGTTCTTC. As protein: CASSLAGGSYNEQFF.

This clonotype was found many times. This chain uses TRBV18 with TRBJ2-1; 7 nucleotides line up with TRBD2. CDR1 is KGHSH and CDR2 is LQKENI in the germline V gene. The J segment lost 10 bases and the V segment lost 2 bases, leaving 2 bases of the junction unmatched. This CDR3 region has 12 residues. CDR3 in DNA: TGTGCCAGCTCACCATTGGGGGGGGAGCAGTTCTTC. Amino acids: CASSPLGGEQFF. The whole variable domain, remainder taken from reference TRBV18 and TRBJ2-1, is NAGVMQNPRHLVRRRGQEARLRCSPMKGHSHVYWYRQLPEEGLKFMVYLQKENIIDESGMPKERFSAEFPKEGPSILRIQQVVRGDSAAYFCASSPLGGEQFFGPGTRLTVL.

This clonotype was recorded many times. The chain employs TRBV12-5 and TRBJ2-2; D possibly corresponds to TRBD2 (6 bases). The length of the CDR3 is 17 residues. Germline V gives CDR1 LGHNT, CDR2 FRNRAP. Trimming shortened V by 0 bases and J by 8 bases, and 19 bases separated the two germline ends. The CDR3 loop reads CASGLVLGRTDEGELFF. CDR3 bases: TGTGCTAGTGGTTTGGTACTCGGGAGAACCGATGAGGGGGAGCTGTTTTTT.

This clonotype was found many times. The chain employs TRBV6-2 or TRBV6-3 and TRBJ2-1; D is unresolved. CDR1 is MNHEY and CDR2 is SVGEGT in the germline V gene. Trimming pared 4 bases from V and 4 bases from J, leaving 14 bases between. This CDR3 region has 15 residues. The CDR3 region has the DNA TGTGCCAGCAGTTTGGTGGACGTAGGATACAATGAGCAGTTCTTC. It specifies CASSLVDVGYNEQFF.

This clonotype was observed a single time. This chain joins TRBV6-6 and TRBJ2-2; TRBD1 agrees at 7 bases. The CDR3 totals 15 residues. The V gene's germline CDR1 is MNHNY and CDR2 SVGAGI (reference sequence). The V and J ends lost 7 bases and 0 bases, in that order; junction bases with no gene match: 5. As DNA, the CDR3 is TGTGCCAGCATTCCGGGACAGACGAACACCGGGGAGCTGTTTTTT. It is translated as CASIPGQTNTGELFF.

This clonotype came up many times. The rearrangement uses TRBV20-1 and TRBJ2-7, with 12 bases aligning to TRBD1. The V gene end was trimmed by 6 bases and the J gene end by 6 bases; junction bases not matched to a gene: 9. Germline V gene data show CDR1 as DFQATT and CDR2 as SNEGSKA (reference sequence). The CDR3 runs to 14 residues. In nucleotides, the CDR3 is TGCAGTGCCCCCGCCCGGGACAGGGGGCGCGAGCAGTACTTC. Protein: CSAPARDRGREQYF.

The sample holds many counts of this clonotype. This sequence joins TRBV20-1 and TRBJ1-2; TRBD1 might be the D (5 bases). Germline V gene sequence: CDR1 DFQATT, CDR2 SNEGSKA (reference sequence). The CDR3 has 11 residues. V was shortened by 3 bases and J by 6 bases, with 8 bases between the two germline ends. Here the CDR3 reads CSARWGDGYTF. The CDR3 bases are TGCAGTGCTAGGTGGGGGGATGGCTACACCTTC.

The table lists this clonotype with many counts. V is TRBV5-1 and J is TRBJ2-5, with D perhaps TRBD2 (6 bases). The V gene's germline CDR1 is SGHRS and CDR2 YFSETQ. CDR3 size: 15 residues. The V gene lost 4 bases and the J gene lost 10 bases, with 23 bases spanning the gap. CDR3 DNA sequence: TGCGCCAGCAGCCCGGCCGGACTAAAGTCGATGGGCCAGTACTTC. As protein: CASSPAGLKSMGQYF. Complete variable domain (other parts from reference TRBV5-1 and TRBJ2-5): KAGVTQTPRYLIKTRGQQVTLSCSPISGHRSVSWYQQTPGQGLQFLFEYFSETQRNKGNFPGRFSGRQFSNSRSEMNVSTLELGDSALYLCASSPAGLKSMGQYFGPGTRLLVL.

This clonotype has ten or more counts. J is TRBJ2-5 and V is TRBV25-1, with 7 positions matching TRBD2. This CDR3 contains 15 residues. CDR1 and CDR2 from the germline V gene are MGHDK and SYGVNS. The V gene end was trimmed by 3 bases and the J gene end by 1 base; junction bases not matched to a gene: 5. In DNA, the CDR3 is TGTGCCAGCAGTGATGCGGGGGAGGTCCAAGAGACCCAGTACTTC. The encoded protein is CASSDAGEVQETQYF.

At least ten counts were recorded for this clonotype. The chain uses TRBV20-1 and TRBJ2-1; 8 bases are shared with TRBD2. CDR3 size: 15 residues. V was clipped by 0 bases and J by 9 bases; unmatched bases: 10. CDR1 is DFQATT and CDR2 is SNEGSKA in the germline V gene (reference sequence). CDR3 DNA: TGCAGTGCTAGAGATGGAAGCGGGAGCCGTGGTGAGCAGTTCTTC. Encoded protein: CSARDGSGSRGEQFF.

The table lists this clonotype with a few counts. The rearrangement uses TRBV20-1 and TRBJ2-1, with 7 bases lining up with TRBD2. The CDR3 is 17 amino acids. With V trimmed by 0 bases and J by 4 bases, 12 bases remained unmatched. The V gene's germline CDR1 is DFQATT and CDR2 SNEGSKA (reference sequence). CDR3 bases: TGCAGTGCTAGAGATGTCCTAGCGGTCCCTTTTTACAATGAGCAGTTCTTC. It yields the protein CSARDVLAVPFYNEQFF.

This CDR3 is CASRSASGRASASEQYF. CDR3 DNA: TGTGCCAGCAGGTCGGCTAGCGGGAGGGCCTCTGCCTCCGAGCAGTACTTC. The genes are TRBV6-5 and TRBJ2-7; 12 bases align to TRBD2. The V segment lost 6 bases and the J segment 6 bases; nucleotides outside the gene matches: 15. CDR3 size: 17 residues. The germline V gene encodes CDR1 MNHEY and CDR2 SVGAGI.

This clonotype showed up many times. This rearrangement joins TRBV29-1 to TRBJ1-2, with D perhaps matching TRBD1 (6 bases). Per the germline V gene, CDR1 is SQVTM and CDR2 is ANQGSEA. The CDR3 is 12 amino acids. The V gene lost 3 bases and the J gene lost 3 bases, with 8 bases spanning the gap. This CDR3 is CSVEYRDYGYTF. CDR3 coding DNA: TGCAGCGTTGAGTACAGGGACTATGGCTACACCTTC.

This clonotype appeared many times. This chain joins TRBV5-1 and TRBJ2-3; TRBD1 agrees at 9 bases. The CDR3 length is 14 residues. V dropped 4 bases and J dropped 10; count of bases not matched to a gene: 10. The germline V gene encodes CDR1 SGHRS and CDR2 YFSETQ. DNA for the CDR3: TGCGCCAGCAGCCCCCGGGACAGGGATGAGGCGCAGTATTTT. Amino acid sequence: CASSPRDRDEAQYF.

As to this clonotype: With only one base between it and a far larger clone, this is likely a read error. The V and J genes are TRBV14 and TRBJ2-7; 9 positions agree with TRBD1. The germline V gene has CDR1 SGHDN and CDR2 FVKESK. This CDR3 is 14 amino acids long. Unmatched junction bases numbered 8, after V lost 4 bases and J lost 7 bases. The CDR3 bases are TGTGCCAGCAGCCCGGGACAGGGAAGAAATGAGCAGTACTTC. This sequence encodes CASSPGQGRNEQYF.

This clonotype has a handful of counts. The chain links TRBV18 to TRBJ1-1; weak D call: TRBD1 (5 bases). CDR1 KGHSH and CDR2 LQKENI come from the germline V gene. Trimming removed 7 bases at V and 6 bases at J, with 15 bases between. The length of the CDR3 is 13 residues. CDR3 nucleotide sequence: TGTGCCAGCTTATCCAGGGTCGACGCTGAAGCTTTCTTT. As protein: CASLSRVDAEAFF.

CDR3 residues: CASSPTGLAGVQYF. Here the CDR3 DNA reads TGTGCCAGCAGCCCTACGGGACTAGCGGGGGTTCAGTACTTC. The rearrangement joins TRBV3-1 to TRBJ2-4, with 14 bases lining up with TRBD2. From germline, CDR1 is LGHDT and CDR2 YNNKEL (reference sequence). J gave up 11 bases and V 4 bases, and 4 bases lay outside the gene matches. This CDR3 has 14 residues.